Listed here is a single T cell receptor (beta chain). The antigen remains unidentified. The PCR used 60 Vbeta and 13 Jbeta primers. Profiling relied on immunoSEQ multiplex PCR, and the TCRdb table lists in-frame clones only, not all of them. The repertoire holds roughly 160,000 clones, roughly 80% seen once, with around 8% in the top ten. Trimming removed 7 bases at V and 3 bases at J, with 13 bases between. The CDR3 loop spans 14 amino acids. CDR1 is MDHEN, CDR2 SYDVKM, per germline. This record belongs to a study of cytomegalovirus exposure and HLA in healthy donors. Study-level information: An earlier analysis identified 110 million or so unique TCR beta sequences in about 179 million T cells.

Study outcomes and limitations: The study flagged roughly 160 TCR beta chains as cytomegalovirus-associated.

The J gene is TRBJ1-5, the V gene TRBV28; TRBD1 is a possible D gene (6 bases). Sequencing input: PBMCs. The clonotype was recovered from a male donor in good health and CMV-seropositive. CDR3 amino acids: CASKTGQNNQPQHF. CDR3 sequence (DNA): TGTGCCAGCAAAACCGGACAGAACAATCAGCCCCAGCATTTT.